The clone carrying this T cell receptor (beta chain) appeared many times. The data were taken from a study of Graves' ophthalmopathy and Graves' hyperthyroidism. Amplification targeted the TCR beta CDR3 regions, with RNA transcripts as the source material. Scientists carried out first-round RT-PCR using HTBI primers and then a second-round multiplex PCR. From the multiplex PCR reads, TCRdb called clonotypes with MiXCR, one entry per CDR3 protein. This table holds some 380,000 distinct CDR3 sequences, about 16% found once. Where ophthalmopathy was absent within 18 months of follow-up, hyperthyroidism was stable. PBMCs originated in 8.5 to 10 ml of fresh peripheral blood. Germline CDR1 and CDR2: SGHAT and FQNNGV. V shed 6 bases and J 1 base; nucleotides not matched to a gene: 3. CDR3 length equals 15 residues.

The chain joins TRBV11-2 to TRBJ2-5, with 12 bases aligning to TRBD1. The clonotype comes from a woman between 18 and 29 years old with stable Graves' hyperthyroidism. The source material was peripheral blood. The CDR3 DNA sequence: TGTGCCAGCAGGCGGGACAGGGGGCCCCAAGAGACCCAGTACTTC. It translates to CASRRDRGPQETQYF.